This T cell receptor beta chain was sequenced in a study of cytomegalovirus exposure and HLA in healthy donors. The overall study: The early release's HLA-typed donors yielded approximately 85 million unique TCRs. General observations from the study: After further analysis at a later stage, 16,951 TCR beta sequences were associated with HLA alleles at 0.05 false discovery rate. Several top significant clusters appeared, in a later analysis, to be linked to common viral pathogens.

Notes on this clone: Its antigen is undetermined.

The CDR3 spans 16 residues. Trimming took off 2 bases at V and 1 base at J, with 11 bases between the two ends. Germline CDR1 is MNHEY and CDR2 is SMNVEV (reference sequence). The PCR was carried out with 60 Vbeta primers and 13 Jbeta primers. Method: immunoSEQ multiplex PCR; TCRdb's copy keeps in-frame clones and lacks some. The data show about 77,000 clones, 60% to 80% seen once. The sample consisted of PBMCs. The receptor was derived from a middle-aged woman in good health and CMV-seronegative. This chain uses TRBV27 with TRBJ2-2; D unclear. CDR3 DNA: TGTGCCAGCAGTTTAGTTTGGGCCGGGAACACCGGGGAGCTGTTTTTT. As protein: CASSLVWAGNTGELFF.